Listed below are T cell receptor beta chains from one sample, sequenced in a study of shared clonotypes between healthy human individuals. Profiled with immunoSEQ multiplex PCR; TCRdb holds only in-frame clones, not every one. Of roughly 320,000 clones listed, around 87% are singletons. The material sequenced was memory CD8+ T cells sorted from blood. All receptors come from a man aged 18 to 30 in good health. CDR3s include the opening cysteine and the closing phenylalanine or tryptophan. Fields, in order: J gene, V gene, clone size, CDR3 length, CDR3 protein. Expanded clones are given a class, and other clones once, few, many or no size at all.

>TRBJ1-3|TRBV6-5|-|15
CASRPQILSGNTIYF
>TRBJ1-5|TRBV2|-|14
CASSDGGGNQPQHF
>TRBJ2-7|TRBV29-1|-|14
CSVDEGTGSYEQYF
>TRBJ1-1|TRBV7-8|-|13
CASSLGGGTEAFF
>TRBJ1-1|TRBV6-1|-|13
CASSEAGNTEAFF
>TRBJ2-3|TRBV25-1|-|16
CASSLQGTGRTDTQYF
>TRBJ1-5|TRBV27|-|15
CASSPGVYSNQPQHF
>TRBJ2-7|TRBV27|-|13
CASRAGWTTEQYF
>TRBJ1-1|TRBV30|once|14
CAWSAIQGWAEAFF
>TRBJ2-7|TRBV7-9|-|16
CASSSEWLAGQYEQYF
>TRBJ2-2|TRBV29-1|-|16
CSVEPLAGVDTGELFF
>TRBJ2-2|TRBV2|-|13
CASSEGVSGELFF
>TRBJ1-2|TRBV4-1|-|14
CASSQEWSGNGYTF
>TRBJ2-7|TRBV6-1|-|14
CASRTGTGGDEQYF
>TRBJ2-7|TRBV11-1|-|14
CASSPGQGPYEQYF
>TRBJ2-3|TRBV2|-|13
CASSEPGTGTQYF
>TRBJ2-7|TRBV29-1|-|13
CSVEGTGLYEQYF
>TRBJ1-1|TRBV10-1|once|14
CASSDGPGDTEAFF
>TRBJ1-2|TRBV11-2|-|18
CASSLDNPGRRLNYGYTF
>TRBJ2-7|TRBV7-2|-|15
CASSFLEREEHEQYF
>TRBJ1-1|TRBV7-2|-|13
CASSLGGGLGAFF
>TRBJ2-1|TRBV11-2|-|13
CASNGTRRNEQFF
>TRBJ1-5|TRBV4-1|-|13
CASSHQWDQPQHF
>TRBJ2-1|TRBV27|-|19
CASSSLSFKTGSSYNEQFF
>TRBJ2-3|TRBV6-5|-|15
CASSYRGFITDTQYF